These 25 T cell receptor beta chains originate from one sample sequenced in a study of OX40 agonist ivuxolimab in advanced cancers. TCRdb keeps only in-frame clones here, not all; method: immunoSEQ multiplex PCR. There are about 73,000 clones in the sample; about nine tenths occur only once, and 0.7% to 1% lies in the top ten. Sample: CD4+ or CD8+ T cells sorted from blood, taken in a trial of the OX40 agonist ivuxolimab. The receptor set was obtained from an adult with an advanced solid tumor such as melanoma, head and neck, liver or kidney cancer.

V usage is TRBV6-1 and J usage is TRBJ1-1; D perhaps matches TRBD1 (6 bases). From germline, CDR1 is MNHNS and CDR2 SASEGT. V lost 5 bases, J lost 3 bases, and 13 bases lay in between. The CDR3 contains 14 residues. CDR3 in amino acids: CASSPQGGHTEAFF. Written as DNA, the CDR3 is TGTGCCAGCAGTCCACAGGGAGGACACACTGAAGCTTTCTTT.

This rearrangement joins TRBV5-1 to TRBJ2-7; TRBD1 aligns across 7 bases. The CDR3 runs 14 residues. The junction had 5 bases not matched to a gene; V was cut back by 5 bases and J by 0 bases. CDR1 and CDR2 (germline): SGHRS, YFSETQ. For the CDR3, the DNA is TGCGCCAGCAGTCTAAGACAGGGCTCCTACGAGCAGTACTTC. It encodes CASSLRQGSYEQYF.

J is TRBJ2-7 and V is TRBV29-1; 13 bases agree with TRBD2. With 3 bases clipped from V and 6 bases from J, the junction kept 8 bases outside the gene matches. Germline CDR1 is SQVTM and CDR2 is ANQGSEA. The CDR3 is 15 residues long. The CDR3 nucleotides read TGCAGCGTTGATACCGGACTAGCGGGAGCGGTCGAGCAGTACTTC. Translated: CSVDTGLAGAVEQYF.

This chain links TRBV5-4 with TRBJ2-5; a weak D match, TRBD1 (5 bases). The V gene lost 4 bases and the J gene lost 5 bases, with 15 bases spanning the gap. The CDR3 totals 14 residues. The germline gives CDR1 SGHNT, CDR2 YYREEE (reference sequence). Written as DNA, the CDR3 is TGTGCCAGCAGCCCGACCCCCAAGGGGGAGACCCAGTACTTC. Protein sequence: CASSPTPKGETQYF.

J is TRBJ2-7 and V is TRBV28, with D tentatively TRBD1 or TRBD2 (5 bases each). The CDR3 is made up of 13 amino acids. Germline CDR1 is MDHEN and CDR2 is SYDVKM. The V end lost 7 bases, the J end lost 7 bases, and 17 bases lay between the germline ends. CDR3 sequence reads: CASTGMGVREQYF. CDR3 in DNA: TGTGCCAGCACCGGGATGGGGGTGCGAGAGCAGTACTTC.

The rearrangement joins TRBV7-9 to TRBJ2-7; TRBD2 might be the D (5 bases). Germline CDR1 is SEHNR and CDR2 is FQNEAQ (reference sequence). V was cut by 5 bases and J by 3 bases, with 14 bases left in between. This CDR3 comprises 14 residues. CDR3 bases: TGTGCCAGCAGCGTCCGGGGATCAAACTACGAGCAGTACTTC. Translated: CASSVRGSNYEQYF.

The genes are TRBV4-2 and TRBJ2-1; 10 bases are a match to TRBD1. The CDR3 spans 16 residues. The germline CDR1 and CDR2 sequences are LGHNA and YNFKEQ. V shed 0 bases and J 7 bases; nucleotides not matched to a gene: 6. CDR3 sequence (DNA): TGTGCCAGCAGCCAAGAAGGGGGGACAGGGGTGAATGAGCAGTTCTTC. Protein: CASSQEGGTGVNEQFF.

The chain is built from TRBV6-6 and TRBJ1-2, with 9 bases that match TRBD1. The germline V gene encodes CDR1 MNHNY and CDR2 SVGAGI (reference sequence). V lost 7 bases and J lost 1; bases outside the gene matches: 7. The CDR3 extends over 15 amino acids. Here the CDR3 reads CASITDRGDNYGYTF. The CDR3 bases are TGTGCCAGCATTACTGACAGGGGGGATAACTATGGCTACACCTTC.

The chain uses TRBV6-6 and TRBJ2-2; 8 bases map to TRBD2. The V gene's germline CDR1 is MNHNY and CDR2 SVGAGI (reference sequence). CDR3 length equals 13 residues. V lost 7 bases, J lost 6 bases, and 4 bases stayed unmatched. The CDR3 reads CASISGAAGELFF. In nucleotides, the CDR3 is TGTGCCAGCATTAGCGGGGCCGCCGGGGAGCTGTTTTTT.

The gene calls are TRBV29-1 and TRBJ1-1; D remains ambiguous. Germline V gene sequence: CDR1 SQVTM, CDR2 ANQGSEA. The CDR3 has 13 residues. Trimming removed 4 bases at V and 5 bases at J, with 14 bases between. CDR3 nucleotides: TGCAGCGTTGTAATTCAGCAAGGGACTGAAGCTTTCTTT. Translated: CSVVIQQGTEAFF. The entire variable domain, with the rest obtained from reference TRBV29-1 and TRBJ1-1, is as follows: SAVISQKPSRDICQRGTSLTIQCQVDSQVTMMFWYRQQPGQSLTLIATANQGSEATYESGFVIDKFPISRPNLTFSTLTVSNMSPEDSSIYLCSVVIQQGTEAFFGQGTRLTVV.

This clone was picked up one time. The chain joins TRBV9 to TRBJ2-6, with 8 bases matching TRBD2. J lost 0 bases, V lost 3 bases, and 11 bases had no gene match. CDR1 is SGDLS and CDR2 is YYNGEE in the germline V gene. This CDR3 contains 19 residues. The chain's CDR3 is CASSEFSGGLHSGANVLTF. The CDR3, as DNA: TGTGCCAGCAGCGAATTCAGCGGGGGCCTCCACTCTGGGGCCAACGTCCTGACTTTC.

V gene TRBV5-1 combines with J gene TRBJ1-6, with D hard to call. CDR3 length: 16 residues. Germline CDR1 reads SGHRS; CDR2 reads YFSETQ. V shed 4 bases and J shed 0 bases, with 11 bases lying between them. Here the CDR3 reads CASSMDVSSYNSPLHF. In nucleotides, the CDR3 is TGCGCCAGCAGCATGGACGTGAGCTCCTATAATTCACCCCTCCACTTT.

The chain is built from TRBV28 and TRBJ2-4; TRBD2 is a possible D gene (5 bases). The CDR3 contains 15 residues. Trimming took off 2 bases at V and 6 bases at J, with 14 bases between the two ends. Looked up from germline, CDR1 is MDHEN and CDR2 is SYDVKM. CDR3 DNA sequence: TGTGCCAGCAGTTTAAGTCCGCCCGCGGGAAACATTCAGTACTTC. Amino acid sequence: CASSLSPPAGNIQYF.

The chain combines TRBV6-5 with TRBJ2-3; a possible D gene is TRBD2 (5 bases). The CDR3 runs to 15 residues. Deletions cut 3 bases from V and 10 bases from J, with 20 bases between. Germline V CDR1 and CDR2: MNHEY, SVGAGI. The CDR3 protein is CASSYAGSDSKSQYF. DNA of the CDR3: TGTGCCAGCAGTTATGCCGGTTCGGACTCCAAGTCGCAGTATTTT.

The chain joins TRBV18 to TRBJ1-1; a weak D match, TRBD1 (5 bases). V lost 3 bases and J lost 3, with 11 bases in between. Germline loops: CDR1 KGHSH, CDR2 LQKENI. This CDR3 region has 14 residues. The CDR3 is CASSPPAGDTEAFF. In DNA, the CDR3 is TGTGCCAGCTCACCCCCGGCGGGGGACACTGAAGCTTTCTTT. Supplemented by reference TRBV18 and TRBJ1-1, the full variable domain reads NAGVMQNPRHLVRRRGQEARLRCSPMKGHSHVYWYRQLPEEGLKFMVYLQKENIIDESGMPKERFSAEFPKEGPSILRIQQVVRGDSAAYFCASSPPAGDTEAFFGQGTRLTVV.

V usage is TRBV6-5 and J usage is TRBJ1-2; TRBD1 is a possible D gene (6 bases). The CDR3 length is 15 residues. Trimming took 3 bases from V and 6 from J, leaving 17 bases between them. Looked up from germline, CDR1 is MNHEY and CDR2 is SVGAGI. CDR3 DNA sequence: TGTGCCAGCAGTTATGAGGGTGGGACAAATAATGGCTACACCTTC. It encodes CASSYEGGTNNGYTF.

The CDR3 loop is CASSLGTGQYF. In DNA, the CDR3 is TGTGCCAGCAGCTTGGGAACCGGACAGTACTTC. The chain has TRBV7-2 and TRBJ2-7; no firm D call. The CDR3 covers 11 residues. The germline V gene encodes CDR1 SGHTA and CDR2 FQGNSA. V was shortened by 3 bases and J by 10 bases, with 10 bases between the two germline ends.

This sequence joins TRBV5-1 and TRBJ2-5; tentatively, D is TRBD1 (6 bases). The CDR3 contains 14 residues. V lost 2 bases, J lost 3 bases, and 11 bases lay in between. Germline assignment: CDR1 SGHRS and CDR2 YFSETQ. The CDR3 nucleotides are TGCGCCAGCAGCTTAGGTCAGGGGAAAGAGACCCAGTACTTC. Translated, it gives CASSLGQGKETQYF.

V is TRBV6-1 and J is TRBJ1-5, with a tentative D call TRBD1 (5 bases). CDR1 and CDR2 from the germline V gene are MNHNS and SASEGT. Deletions cut 7 bases from V and 5 bases from J, with 12 bases between. The CDR3 extends over 13 amino acids. The CDR3 bases are TGTGCCAGCAACAAACAGGTCGATCAGCCCCAGCATTTT. It yields the protein CASNKQVDQPQHF.

V usage is TRBV6-1 and J usage is TRBJ1-2; a possible D gene is TRBD1 (5 bases). The CDR3 contains 13 residues. CDR1 MNHNS and CDR2 SASEGT come from the germline V gene. The V end was cut by 2 bases, the J end by 4 bases, with 8 bases between. CDR3 sequence reads: CASSESQGYGYTF. Written as DNA, the CDR3 is TGTGCCAGCAGTGAAAGTCAGGGCTATGGCTACACCTTC.

This clone was counted only a few times. The chain links TRBV30 to TRBJ2-5; the D is unclear. The germline V gene encodes CDR1 GTSNPN and CDR2 SVGIG (reference sequence). The length of the CDR3 is 14 residues. Between the trimmed V and J ends, which lost 1 base and 2 bases, there was a span of 11 bases. CDR3 sequence: CAWSAGRFQETQYF. The CDR3 nucleotides are TGTGCCTGGAGTGCCGGCAGGTTTCAAGAGACCCAGTACTTC.

The chain links TRBV5-4 to TRBJ2-5, with TRBD2 matching over 11 bases. The CDR3 has 15 residues. Germline CDR1 and CDR2: SGHNT and YYREEE (reference sequence). V dropped 4 bases and J dropped 3; count of bases not matched to a gene: 5. CDR3 loop: CASSARLAGKETQYF. The CDR3 DNA reads as TGTGCCAGCAGCGCACGACTAGCGGGGAAAGAGACCCAGTACTTC.

V gene TRBV5-1 combines with J gene TRBJ2-3; D is perhaps TRBD2 (6 bases). Germline CDR1 and CDR2: SGHRS and YFSETQ. The CDR3 is 14 amino acids. The DNA of the CDR3 is TGCGCTACCCGGAGGGCCGAAGGCACAGATACGCAGTATTTT. Its translation: CATRRAEGTDTQYF.

The V and J genes are TRBV11-2 and TRBJ2-1; the D is unclear. V gave up 5 bases and J gave up 4 bases, with 12 bases separating them. CDR1 is SGHAT, CDR2 FQNNGV, per germline. The CDR3 extends over 14 amino acids. CDR3 nucleotides: TGTGCCAGCAGCCCCCGAGACTTATACAATGAGCAGTTCTTC. It codes for CASSPRDLYNEQFF.

The J gene is TRBJ2-1, the V gene TRBV19, with no clear D. Germline CDR1 is LNHDA and CDR2 is SQIVND (reference sequence). The V end was cut by 5 bases, the J end by 5 bases, with 7 bases between. CDR3 length: 12 residues. CDR3 sequence: CASSRVNNEQFF. As DNA, the CDR3 is TGTGCCAGTAGTCGAGTGAACAATGAGCAGTTCTTC.